One sample yielded the 17 T cell receptor beta chains listed below, sequenced in a study of CD8+CD57+ T cells in acquired aplastic anemia. Flow cytometry had shown expanded CD8+CD57+ cells in the patients chosen for sequencing. Genomic DNA, serving as template, underwent TCR beta VDJ and CDR3 profiling. TCRdb used MiXCR to reprocess the reads, holding one entry per CDR3 protein. The sample includes around 430,000 distinct CDR3 sequences, under 40% of them seen just once. Sequenced: sorted CD4+, CD8+, or CD8+CD57+ T cells (not recorded which) from PBMCs. These TCRs come from a human donor with aplastic anemia.

This clonotype was detected only a few times. The chain couples TRBV6-1 to TRBJ2-7, with a possible D match to TRBD2 (5 bases). This CDR3 spans 14 amino acids. The germline V gene has CDR1 MNHNS and CDR2 SASEGT. V was shortened by 6 bases and J by 1 base, with 13 bases between the two germline ends. The CDR3 here is CASRIGNPSYEQYF. CDR3 nucleotide sequence: TGTGCCAGCAGGATCGGGAACCCTTCCTACGAGCAGTACTTC.

With regard to this clonotype: Being one base from a much bigger clone, this may be a read error. The CDR3 ends on some other residue instead of the conserved phenylalanine or tryptophan, so this is likely a read error. The CDR3 protein is CSARDYSGRAVYEQYL. In DNA, the CDR3 is TGCAGTGCTAGAGATTACAGCGGGAGGGCGGTGTACGAGCAGTACCTC. V is TRBV20-1 and J is TRBJ2-7; 10 bases map to TRBD2. This CDR3 region has 16 residues. The J segment lost 4 bases and the V segment lost 0 bases, leaving 9 bases of the junction unmatched. The germline CDR1 and CDR2 sequences are DFQATT and SNEGSKA (reference sequence).

This clonotype has more than one count but fewer than ten. A much more abundant neighbour one base away suggests this may be a read error. This chain links TRBV9 with TRBJ1-6; possible D gene TRBD1, 6 bases. The CDR3 covers 14 residues. CDR1 is SGDLS and CDR2 is YYNGEE in the germline V gene. Between the trimmed V and J ends, which lost 7 bases and 5 bases, there was a span of 13 bases. The CDR3 spells CASGGRDNNSPLHF. The CDR3 DNA reads TGTGCCAGCGGGGGCCGGGACAATAATTCACCCCTCCACTTT. Full variable domain (outside the CDR3, taken from reference TRBV9 and TRBJ1-6): DSGVTQTPKHLITATGQRVTLRCSPRSGDLSVYWYQQSLDQGLQFLIQYYNGEERAKGNILERFSAQQFPDLHSELNLSSLELGDSALYFCASGGRDNNSPLHFGNGTRLTVT.

CDR3 sequence reads: CASSLGRRTGGRREKLFF. The CDR3 DNA is TGTGCCAGCAGCTTAGGCAGGAGGACAGGGGGCCGCCGTGAAAAACTGTTTTTT. The chain uses TRBV7-8 and TRBJ1-4; TRBD1 matches at 11 bases. Germline V lookup: CDR1 SGHVS, CDR2 FQNEAQ. The ends lost 1 base at V and 7 bases at J; junction bases unmatched: 11. The CDR3 covers 18 residues.

To note about this clonotype: One base away lies a much larger clone, so this may be a sequencing read error. The gene calls are TRBV20-1 and TRBJ1-2, with D possibly being TRBD1 (6 bases). Trimming removed 6 bases from V and 6 bases from J, with 11 bases in between. The CDR3 spans 11 residues. CDR1 is DFQATT and CDR2 is SNEGSKA in the germline V gene (reference sequence). The CDR3 DNA sequence: TGCAGTGCAGGCAGGGGAAATGGCTACACCTTC. It specifies CSAGRGNGYTF.

This clonotype occurred a few times. J is TRBJ1-1 and V is TRBV5-1; 7 positions agree with TRBD1. The germline V gene has CDR1 SGHRS and CDR2 YFSETQ. Trimming at V came to 1 base and at J to 1 base, leaving 7 bases not matched to a gene. CDR3 length: 16 residues. The CDR3 DNA follows: TGCGCCAGCAGCTTGAACACCGGGACAGCGAACACTGAAGCTTTCTTT. Its protein is CASSLNTGTANTEAFF.

The rearrangement joins TRBV2 to TRBJ1-4; the D is unclear. Germline V gene data show CDR1 as SNHLY and CDR2 as FYNNEI. Trimming removed 3 bases from V and 7 bases from J, with 12 bases in between. This CDR3 comprises 14 residues. CDR3: CASSDLWSPEKLFF. The CDR3, as DNA: TGTGCCAGCAGTGACCTCTGGTCTCCTGAAAAACTGTTTTTT.

This clonotype has at least ten counts. The V gene is TRBV25-1, the J gene TRBJ1-5; 10 bases agree with TRBD1. Losses at the gene ends were 8 bases for V and 2 bases for J; bases not matched to a gene: 3. Germline V gene sequence: CDR1 MGHDK, CDR2 SYGVNS. This CDR3 contains 14 residues. CDR3 loop: CASRGTGGNQPQHF. DNA of the CDR3: TGTGCCAGCCGAGGGACAGGGGGCAATCAGCCCCAGCATTTT.

This sequence joins TRBV5-1 and TRBJ2-3; D is uncertain. With 0 bases removed from V and 2 bases from J, the gap between germline ends came to 7 bases. CDR1 and CDR2 (germline): SGHRS, YFSETQ. This CDR3 contains 14 residues. The CDR3 loop reads CASSLDYLTDTQYF. The CDR3 DNA sequence: TGCGCCAGCAGCTTGGACTACCTCACAGATACGCAGTATTTT.

The J gene is TRBJ1-2, the V gene TRBV4-1; D remains unclear. Germline CDR1 MGHRA, CDR2 YSYEKL. Trimming removed 7 bases at V and 5 bases at J, with 20 bases between. This CDR3 has 15 amino acids. The chain's CDR3 is CASTAGGGVLYGYTF. The CDR3 DNA reads TGCGCCAGCACCGCTGGAGGTGGGGTTTTATATGGCTACACCTTC.

The chain uses TRBV25-1 and TRBJ1-2; 11 nucleotides line up with TRBD1. CDR1 and CDR2 from the germline V gene are MGHDK and SYGVNS. J was trimmed by 4 bases and V by 4 bases; bases with no gene match: 2. CDR3 length equals 14 residues. In DNA form, the CDR3 reads TGTGCCAGCAGTGGGGGGACAGGGGGCTATGGCTACACCTTC. Its translation is CASSGGTGGYGYTF.

This clonotype has a count of ten or more. The chain is built from TRBV7-9 and TRBJ2-5; TRBD2 matches 12 bases. Unmatched junction bases numbered 10, after V lost 5 bases and J lost 3 bases. CDR1 and CDR2 from the germline V gene are SEHNR and FQNEAQ (reference sequence). The length of the CDR3 is 17 residues. The CDR3 region is CASSPGLAGLGEETQYF. The DNA of the CDR3 is TGTGCCAGCAGCCCGGGACTAGCGGGTCTGGGGGAAGAGACCCAGTACTTC.

In this sample, this clonotype turned up many times. The V call is TRBV29-1, the J call TRBJ2-7; D possibly corresponds to TRBD1 (6 bases). Trimming took 7 bases from V and 5 from J, leaving 12 bases between them. CDR1 SQVTM and CDR2 ANQGSEA come from the germline V gene. The CDR3 runs 11 residues. As DNA, the CDR3 is TGCAGCGGGAGAACAGGGAACGAGCAGTACTTC. This encodes CSGRTGNEQYF.

In the case of this clonotype: One end of the junction fails to match germline, which may point to a read error. The chain combines TRBV11-1 with TRBJ1-1; 7 bases map to TRBD1. Germline CDR1 and CDR2: SGHAT and FQDESV (reference sequence). This CDR3 is built from 18 residues. In DNA form, the CDR3 reads TGTGCCAGCAGATTAGACGAGACAGGGTTAATCTTGAACACTGAAGCTTTCTTT. It yields the protein CASRLDETGLILNTEAFF.

The DNA of the CDR3 is TGTGCCGAGGGGGCCAGCGGGGGGGCCTCCGAGACCCAGTACTTC. It specifies CAEGASGGASETQYF. The V and J genes are TRBV7-2 and TRBJ2-5; the match to TRBD2 covers 10 bases. Per germline, CDR1 SGHTA and CDR2 FQGNSA. V dropped 11 bases and J dropped 5; count of bases not matched to a gene: 14. CDR3 length equals 15 residues.

This clonotype was seen ten or more times. The V call is TRBV12-3 or TRBV12-4, the J call TRBJ1-5; 8 bases line up with TRBD1. This CDR3 spans 13 amino acids. With 5 bases clipped from V and 6 bases from J, the junction kept 3 bases outside the gene matches. In nucleotides, the CDR3 is TGTGCCAGCAGTCAGGGGGCAGCTCAGCCCCAGCATTTT. It yields the protein CASSQGAAQPQHF.

On this clonotype itself: A much larger clone sits a single nucleotide away, making a read error possible. The chain has TRBV19 and TRBJ2-7, with D unresolved. The germline gives CDR1 LNHDA, CDR2 SQIVND (reference sequence). V was shortened by 3 bases and J by 1 base, with 7 bases between the two germline ends. The CDR3 runs 13 residues. CDR3 sequence reads: CASSIAQSYEQYF. The CDR3, as DNA: TGTGCCAGTAGTATTGCACAGTCCTACGAGCAGTACTTC. The full variable domain, its missing parts supplied by reference TRBV19 and TRBJ2-7, is DGGITQSPKYLFRKEGQNVTLSCEQNLNHDAMYWYRQDPGQGLRLIYYSQIVNDFQKGDIAEGYSVSREKKESFPLTVTSAQKNPTAFYLCASSIAQSYEQYFGPGTRLTVT.